The clone carrying this TCR beta chain was seen only a few times. The data stem from a study of human T cells and chemical hapten exposure. Noted time point: patch test 1, 2 weeks after DPC sensitization. Stated treatment: therapeutic diphenylcyclopropenone sensitization with weekly scalp DPC. As the library was built, unique molecular identifiers were attached to individual cDNA molecules. TCRdb passed the RACE reads through MiXCR, listing each CDR3 protein once. Of 150,000 to 200,000 distinct CDR3 sequences listed, 14% were seen once; the top ten hold 1.7%. CDR1 and CDR2 (germline): MNHEY, SVGAGI. Trimming shortened V by 0 bases and J by 8 bases, and 8 bases separated the two germline ends. The CDR3 covers 13 residues.

The origin of this receptor is a woman in her 30s with alopecia areata. Some clones in this sample may be carry-over from other donors' samples. This sequence joins TRBV6-5 and TRBJ2-4; D ambiguous. The input for sequencing was whole blood, taken in connection with sensitization to the hapten diphenylcyclopropenone (DPC). The CDR3 loop is CASSYSVSDIQYF. CDR3 nucleotides: TGTGCCAGCAGTTACTCGGTATCTGACATTCAGTACTTC.